The entry that follows covers one TCR beta chain sequence. Its antigen is undetermined. This sample is drawn from a study of T cells in Graves' hyperthyroidism and ophthalmopathy. RNA transcripts yielded amplified TCR beta CDR3 regions. The TCR CDR3 was amplified in a first-round RT-PCR using the HTBI primer set. A single record per CDR3 protein comes from TCRdb applying MiXCR to the multiplex PCR reads. The sample has 620,000 or so distinct CDR3 sequences; about 14% are singletons. Study findings and constraints: Ophthalmopathy and stable hyperthyroidism were separated by a 13 V-J model. The model forecast ophthalmopathy, anticipating it by a median roughly 6.3 months before onset.

PBMCs were derived from roughly 10 ml fresh peripheral blood. The CDR3 is 14 amino acids. V was trimmed by 5 bases and J by 7 bases, leaving 18 bases between them. Germline V CDR1 and CDR2: GTSNPN, SVGIG (reference sequence). This clonotype was obtained from a woman between 50 and 59 years old with Graves' ophthalmopathy. Sequenced input: blood. The chain uses TRBV30 and TRBJ1-5, with D tentatively TRBD1 (5 bases). In DNA form, the CDR3 reads TGTGCCTGGGATACAGGATGGGTGGGACAGCCCCAGCATTTT. Amino acid sequence: CAWDTGWVGQPQHF.